Sequencing of this T cell receptor (beta chain) was carried out in a study of blood T cell repertoires in COVID-19. Study as a whole: Researchers got acute and convalescent COVID-19 samples from the United States, Italy and Spain.

For recovered donors of Cohort 3, there were two negative PCRs, clearance, or symptom resolution. V was cut by 5 bases and J by 0 bases, with 22 bases left in between. CDR1 is SGHTA and CDR2 is FQGNSA in the germline V gene. This CDR3 comprises 19 residues. Using immunoSEQ multiplex PCR, the repertoire was profiled, and TCRdb retains in-frame clones only, with some absent. The sample shows 150,000 to 200,000 clones, about 91% of them seen only once. This rearrangement joins TRBV7-2 to TRBJ2-2, with D tentatively TRBD2 (5 bases). The sequenced sample consisted of PBMCs or T cells enriched from blood (not recorded which). The sequence derives from a woman aged 18-35 years who had recovered from COVID-19. The CDR3 loop is CASSLRRRAGKPNTGELFF. Here the CDR3 DNA reads TGTGCCAGCAGCCTCCGACGGCGGGCGGGCAAACCGAACACCGGGGAGCTGTTTTTT.